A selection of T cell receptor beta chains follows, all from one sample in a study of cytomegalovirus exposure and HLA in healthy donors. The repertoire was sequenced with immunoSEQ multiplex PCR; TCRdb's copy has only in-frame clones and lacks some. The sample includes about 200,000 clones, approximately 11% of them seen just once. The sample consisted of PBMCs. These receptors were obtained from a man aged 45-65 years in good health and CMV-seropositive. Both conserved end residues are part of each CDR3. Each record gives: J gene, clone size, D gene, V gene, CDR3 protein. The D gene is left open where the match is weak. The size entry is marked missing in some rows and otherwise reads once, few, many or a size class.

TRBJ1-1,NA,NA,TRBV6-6,CASSYITQGAEAFF
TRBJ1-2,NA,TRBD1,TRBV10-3,CAIRTTDRVHGYTF
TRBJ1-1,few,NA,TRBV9,CASSTQAGVPEAFF
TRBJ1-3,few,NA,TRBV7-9,CASSLNGRNSGNTIYF
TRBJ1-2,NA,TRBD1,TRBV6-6,CASTETGVFYGYTF
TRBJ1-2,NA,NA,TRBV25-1,CASSEPTDTGYTF
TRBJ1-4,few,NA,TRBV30,CAWSSVRTRLFF
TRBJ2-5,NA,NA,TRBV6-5,CASRPGQLQTQYF
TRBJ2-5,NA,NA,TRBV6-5,CASSPPVSETQYF
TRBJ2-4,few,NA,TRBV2,CASSERLTGSGIQYF
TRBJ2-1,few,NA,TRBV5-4,CASSANNLREVRFF
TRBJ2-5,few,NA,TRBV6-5,CASSYWRGETQYF
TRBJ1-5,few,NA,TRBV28,CASSSYRSNQPQHF
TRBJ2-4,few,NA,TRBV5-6,CASSSGGGGSNIQYF
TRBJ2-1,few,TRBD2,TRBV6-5,CASSYRASGANEQFF
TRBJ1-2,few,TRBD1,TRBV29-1,CSVEKRGLEGYTF
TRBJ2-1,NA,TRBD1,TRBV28,CASSLGTVIYNEQFF
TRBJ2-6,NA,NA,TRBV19,CASTSRFGANVLTF
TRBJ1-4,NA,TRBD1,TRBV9,CASSARQGEGEKLFF
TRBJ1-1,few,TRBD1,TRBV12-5,CASGSEGQQGAFF
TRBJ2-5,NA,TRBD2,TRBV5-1,CASSLVAGGGETQYF
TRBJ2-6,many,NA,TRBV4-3,CASSQGRAAGANVLTF
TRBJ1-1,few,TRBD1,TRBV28,CASKKDRGNMNTEAFF
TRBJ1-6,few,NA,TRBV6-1,CASSDYGQPNSPLHF
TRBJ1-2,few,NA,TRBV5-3,CARSLGRQPTMHGYTF
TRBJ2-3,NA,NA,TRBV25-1,CASSEYSGDQDTQYF
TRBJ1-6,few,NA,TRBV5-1,CASSLDLRGSYNSPLHF
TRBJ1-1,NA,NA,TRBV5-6,CASSLGVGGAEAFF
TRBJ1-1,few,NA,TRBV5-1,CASRQETGNTEAFF
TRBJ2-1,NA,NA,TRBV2,CASSTLWGGLNEQFF
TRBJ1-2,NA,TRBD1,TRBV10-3,CAISESPGQGYGYTF
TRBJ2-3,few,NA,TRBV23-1,CASSQQGVLTQYF
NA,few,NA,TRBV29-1,CSVAGGYEQYF
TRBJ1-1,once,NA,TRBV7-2,CATTREAALNTEAFF
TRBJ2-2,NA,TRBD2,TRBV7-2,CASRRRTSGNTGELFF
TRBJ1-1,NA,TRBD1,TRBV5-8,CASSLVAGGGLAEAFF
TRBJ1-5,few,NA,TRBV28,CASSLRTAGGLYSNQPQHF
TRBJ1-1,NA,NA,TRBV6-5,CASRPDSLKSEAFF
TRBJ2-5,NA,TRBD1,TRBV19,CASRDRGRGETQYF
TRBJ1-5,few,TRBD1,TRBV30,CAWRGDRDQPQHF